These T cell receptor beta chains were read from a single sample in a study of blood T cell repertoires in COVID-19. The table came from immunoSEQ multiplex PCR; TCRdb's copy has only in-frame clones and leaves some out. The data show more than 110,000 clones, with 70% to 85% seen just once and almost 6.5% held by the top ten. The sample was peripheral blood. The receptors derive from a human donor in a cohort sampled during active COVID-19. Both conserved end residues are part of each CDR3. A D gene is named only where the DNA matches it firmly. Rows give clone size only sometimes, using once, few, many, or a class for an expanded clone.

cdr3_aa cdr3_nt d_call j_call clone_size v_call
CASSEALEPRGGSVAGELFF TGTGCCAGCAGTGAAGCGCTAGAACCGCGGGGGGGATCCGTAGCCGGGGAGCTGTTTTTT TRBD2 TRBJ2-2 once TRBV2
CASSIGTGTTYEQYF TGTGCCAGTAGTATCGGGACAGGGACGACGTACGAGCAGTACTTC TRBD1 TRBJ2-7 . TRBV19
CASSLASGGYNEQFF TGTGCCAGCAGCTTGGCTAGCGGGGGCTACAATGAGCAGTTCTTC TRBD2 TRBJ2-1 few TRBV7-2
CATTNRGGDEKLFF TGTGCCACCACCAACCGAGGAGGGGATGAAAAACTGTTTTTT . TRBJ1-4 once TRBV24-1
CASSLQGAAGELFF TGTGCCAGCAGCTTGCAGGGGGCTGCCGGGGAGCTGTTTTTT TRBD1 TRBJ2-2 . TRBV7-9
CASSLDSTETQYF TGTGCCAGCAGTCTGGACTCGACGGAGACCCAGTACTTC . TRBJ2-5 . TRBV2
CATSRTTGDYEQYF TGTGCCACCAGCAGAACTACAGGGGACTACGAGCAGTACTTC TRBD1 TRBJ2-7 few TRBV15
CASRQGKYEQYF TGTGCCAGCAGACAGGGGAAATACGAGCAGTACTTC TRBD1 TRBJ2-7 . TRBV12-3/TRBV12-4
CASSLTQNTGELFF TGTGCCAGCAGTTTGACACAGAACACCGGGGAGCTGTTTTTT . TRBJ2-2 . TRBV28
CAWYGQGRTGELFF TGTGCCTGGTACGGACAGGGAAGGACCGGGGAGCTGTTTTTT TRBD1 TRBJ2-2 . TRBV30
CASSQARELFF TGTGCCAGCAGCCAGGCCCGGGAGCTGTTTTTT . TRBJ2-2 . TRBV7-2